This TCR beta chain originates from a study of vaccination and CD4 T cells after COVID-19. Study-wide background: SARS-CoV-2, HCoV-NL63, HCoV-OC43 and HCoV-229E supplied the overlapping spike peptides used to stimulate cells. As control conditions, cultures were given either a CEFX pool serving as positive control, an HIV-1 Nef pool, or no peptide at all.

Indicated treatment: roughly 11-day PBMC culture with coronavirus spike peptide pools or control peptides (ViraFEST assay). As for this clonotype: Its antigen is not known.

With the Oncomine TCR Beta short-read assay, DNA from cultured CD4+ T cells was sequenced. TCRdb itself ran the PCR reads through MiXCR, one entry per CDR3 protein. Altogether about 15,000 distinct CDR3 sequences are present, about four fifths being singletons, with the ten largest covering nearly 10%. This specimen consisted of CD4+ T cells from blood, cultured in vitro, obtained after SARS-CoV-2 vaccination. The receptor was derived from a human donor who received a COVID-19 vaccine.

The CDR3 is CASTEQGDVLNTDTQYF. DNA for the CDR3: TGTGCCAGCACCGAACAAGGGGACGTATTAAACACAGATACGCAGTATTTT. The chain employs TRBV27 and TRBJ2-3, with D tentatively TRBD1 or TRBD2 (5 bases each). Between the trimmed V and J ends, which lost 7 bases and 2 bases, there was a span of 22 bases. Germline V gene lookup returns CDR1 MNHEY and CDR2 SMNVEV (reference sequence). The CDR3 consists of 17 residues.